This T cell receptor (beta chain) was retrieved from a study of shared clonotypes between healthy human individuals. Study information: Plates per donor: three CD4 naive, three CD4 memory, two CD8 naive, one CD8 memory.

CD45RO-negative cells were positively selected for CCR7, leaving out terminally differentiated effector memory CD45RA+ cells. Measured with immunoSEQ multiplex PCR; TCRdb has only the in-frame clones, and not every one. The profile shows around 600,000 clones, 85% to 95% of them singletons. J lost 3 bases, V lost 3 bases, and 8 bases had no gene match. CDR1 and CDR2 from the germline V gene are LGHNA and YNFKEQ. The CDR3 runs to 15 residues. Sequencing was carried out using naive CD8+ T cells sorted from blood. The source of this sequence is a woman aged 25 to 39 in good health. V is TRBV4-2 and J is TRBJ2-7; 7 bases align to TRBD2. This chain's CDR3 is CASSQEAGGGYEQYF. CDR3 nucleotides: TGTGCCAGCAGCCAGGAGGCGGGCGGGGGCTACGAGCAGTACTTC.